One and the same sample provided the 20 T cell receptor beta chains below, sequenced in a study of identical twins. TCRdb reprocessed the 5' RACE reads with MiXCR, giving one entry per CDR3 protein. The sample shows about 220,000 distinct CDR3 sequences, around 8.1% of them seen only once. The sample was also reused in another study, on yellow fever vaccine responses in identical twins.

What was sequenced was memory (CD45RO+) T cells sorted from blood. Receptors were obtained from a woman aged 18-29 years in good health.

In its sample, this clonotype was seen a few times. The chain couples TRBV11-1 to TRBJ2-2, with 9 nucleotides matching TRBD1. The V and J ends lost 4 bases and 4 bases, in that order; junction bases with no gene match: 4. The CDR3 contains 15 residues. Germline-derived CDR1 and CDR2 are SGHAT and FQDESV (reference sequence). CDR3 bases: TGTGCCAGCAGCTGGGACAGGGTATCCACCGGGGAGCTGTTTTTT. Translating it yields CASSWDRVSTGELFF.

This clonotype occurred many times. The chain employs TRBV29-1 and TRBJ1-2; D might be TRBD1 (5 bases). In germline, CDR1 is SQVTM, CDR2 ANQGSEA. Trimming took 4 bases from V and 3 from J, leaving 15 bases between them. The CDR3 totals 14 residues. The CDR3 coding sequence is TGCAGCGTTGGGGGTGGCAGAGGGGACTATGGCTACACCTTC. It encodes CSVGGGRGDYGYTF.

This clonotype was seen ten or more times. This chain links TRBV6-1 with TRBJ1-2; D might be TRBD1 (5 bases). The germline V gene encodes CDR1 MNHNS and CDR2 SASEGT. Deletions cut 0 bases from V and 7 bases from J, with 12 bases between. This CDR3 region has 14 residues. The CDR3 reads CASSEARQSFGYTF. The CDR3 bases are TGTGCCAGCAGTGAAGCGAGACAGTCCTTTGGCTACACCTTC.

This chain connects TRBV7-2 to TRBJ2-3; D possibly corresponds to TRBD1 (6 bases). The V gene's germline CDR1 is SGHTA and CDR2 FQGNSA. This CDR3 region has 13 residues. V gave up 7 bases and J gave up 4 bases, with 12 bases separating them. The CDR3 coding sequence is TGTGCCAGCACCCATGGGGGCGCAGATACGCAGTATTTT. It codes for CASTHGGADTQYF.

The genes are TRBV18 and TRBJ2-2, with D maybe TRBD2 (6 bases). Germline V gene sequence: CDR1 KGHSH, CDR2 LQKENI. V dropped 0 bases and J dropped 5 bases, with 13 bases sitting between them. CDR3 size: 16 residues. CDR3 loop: CASSPPMGLLTGELFF. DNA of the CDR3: TGTGCCAGCTCACCACCGATGGGACTTTTAACCGGGGAGCTGTTTTTT.

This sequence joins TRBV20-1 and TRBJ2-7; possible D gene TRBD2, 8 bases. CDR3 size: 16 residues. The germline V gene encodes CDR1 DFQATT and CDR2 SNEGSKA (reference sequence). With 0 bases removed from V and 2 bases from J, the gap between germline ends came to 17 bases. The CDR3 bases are TGCAGTGCTAGAGAAGGGACAGCGGGACTAGCCTACGAGCAGTACTTC. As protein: CSAREGTAGLAYEQYF.

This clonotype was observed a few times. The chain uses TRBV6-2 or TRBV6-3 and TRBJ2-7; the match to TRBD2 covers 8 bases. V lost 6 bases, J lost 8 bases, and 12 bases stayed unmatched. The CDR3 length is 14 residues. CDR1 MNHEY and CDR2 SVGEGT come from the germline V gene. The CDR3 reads CASSSSGSGSQQYF. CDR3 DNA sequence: TGTGCCAGCAGCTCGAGCGGGAGCGGGTCGCAGCAGTACTTC.

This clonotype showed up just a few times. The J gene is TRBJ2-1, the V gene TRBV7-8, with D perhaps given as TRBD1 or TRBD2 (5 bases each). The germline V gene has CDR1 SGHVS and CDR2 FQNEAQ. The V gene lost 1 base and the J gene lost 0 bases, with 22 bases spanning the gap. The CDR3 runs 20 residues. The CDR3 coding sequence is TGTGCCAGCAGCTTAGGCCCCCTCGGGGCGACCCGTGACTCCTACAATGAGCAGTTCTTC. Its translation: CASSLGPLGATRDSYNEQFF.

Written as DNA, the CDR3 is TGCAGTGCTAGACGTGGTGGGAGCGGAACCGGGGAGCTGTTTTTT. It yields the protein CSARRGGSGTGELFF. The chain has TRBV20-1 and TRBJ2-2, with D perhaps TRBD2 (5 bases). The CDR3 has 15 residues. V was pared by 2 bases and J by 5 bases, with 15 bases between. Germline CDR1 is DFQATT and CDR2 is SNEGSKA (reference sequence).

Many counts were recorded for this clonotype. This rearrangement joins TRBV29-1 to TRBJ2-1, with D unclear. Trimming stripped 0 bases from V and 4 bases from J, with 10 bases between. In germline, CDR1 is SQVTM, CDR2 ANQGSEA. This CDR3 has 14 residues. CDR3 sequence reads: CSVEDTAGYNEQFF. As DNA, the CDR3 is TGCAGCGTTGAAGATACTGCAGGTTACAATGAGCAGTTCTTC.

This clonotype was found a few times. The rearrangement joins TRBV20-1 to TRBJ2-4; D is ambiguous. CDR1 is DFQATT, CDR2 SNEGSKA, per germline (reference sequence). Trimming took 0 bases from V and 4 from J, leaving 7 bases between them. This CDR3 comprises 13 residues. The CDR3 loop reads CSAREQPKNIQYF. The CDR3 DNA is TGCAGTGCTAGAGAGCAGCCGAAAAACATTCAGTACTTC.

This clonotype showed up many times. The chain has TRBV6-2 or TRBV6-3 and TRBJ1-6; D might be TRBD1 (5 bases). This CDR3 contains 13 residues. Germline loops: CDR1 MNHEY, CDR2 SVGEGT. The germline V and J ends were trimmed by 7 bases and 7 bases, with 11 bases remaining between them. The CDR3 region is CASTGTENSPLHF. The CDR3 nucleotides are TGTGCCAGCACCGGGACTGAGAATTCACCCCTCCACTTT.

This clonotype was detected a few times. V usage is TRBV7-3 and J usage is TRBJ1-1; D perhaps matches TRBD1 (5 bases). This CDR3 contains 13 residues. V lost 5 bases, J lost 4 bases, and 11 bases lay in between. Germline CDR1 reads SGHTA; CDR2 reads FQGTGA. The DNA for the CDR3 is TGTGCCAGCAGCGAATACAGGAGCACTGAAGCTTTCTTT. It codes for CASSEYRSTEAFF.

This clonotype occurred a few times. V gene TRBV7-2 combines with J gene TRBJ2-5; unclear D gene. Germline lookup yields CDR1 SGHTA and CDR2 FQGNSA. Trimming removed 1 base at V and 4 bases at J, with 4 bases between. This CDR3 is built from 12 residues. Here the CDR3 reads CASSLVLETQYF. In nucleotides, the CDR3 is TGTGCCAGCAGCTTAGTGCTAGAGACCCAGTACTTC.

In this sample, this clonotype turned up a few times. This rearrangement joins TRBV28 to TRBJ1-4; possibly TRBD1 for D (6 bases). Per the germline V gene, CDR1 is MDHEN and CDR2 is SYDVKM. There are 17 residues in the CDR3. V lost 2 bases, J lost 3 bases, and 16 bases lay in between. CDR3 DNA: TGTGCCAGCAGTTTAATTGACGGGGGGCGACCTAATGAAAAACTGTTTTTT. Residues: CASSLIDGGRPNEKLFF. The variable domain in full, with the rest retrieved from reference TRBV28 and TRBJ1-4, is DVKVTQSSRYLVKRTGEKVFLECVQDMDHENMFWYRQDPGLGLRLIYFSYDVKMKEKGDIPEGYSVSREKKERFSLILESASTNQTSMYLCASSLIDGGRPNEKLFFGSGTQLSVL.

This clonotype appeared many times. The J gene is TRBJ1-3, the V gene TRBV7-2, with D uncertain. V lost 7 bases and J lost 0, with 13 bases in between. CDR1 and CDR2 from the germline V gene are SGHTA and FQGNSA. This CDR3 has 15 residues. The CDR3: CASTTTIGSGNTIYF. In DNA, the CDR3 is TGTGCCAGCACCACTACGATAGGCTCTGGAAACACCATATATTTT.

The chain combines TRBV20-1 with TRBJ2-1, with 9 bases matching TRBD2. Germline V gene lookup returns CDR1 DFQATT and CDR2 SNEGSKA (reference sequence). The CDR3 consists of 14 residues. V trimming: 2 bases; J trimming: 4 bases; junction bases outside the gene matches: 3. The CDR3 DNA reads TGCAGTGCTAGACGTCTAGCGGGATACAATGAGCAGTTCTTC. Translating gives CSARRLAGYNEQFF.

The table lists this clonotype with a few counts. The DNA of the CDR3 is TGTGCCACCCAGAGGGAGAGACAGGGCTCCTACGAGCAGTACTTC. Translation gives CATQRERQGSYEQYF. This rearrangement joins TRBV6-1 to TRBJ2-7; TRBD1 matches at 7 bases. The trim removed 10 bases at V and 0 bases at J, leaving 12 bases unmatched. The CDR3 contains 15 residues. Germline CDR1 and CDR2: MNHNS and SASEGT.

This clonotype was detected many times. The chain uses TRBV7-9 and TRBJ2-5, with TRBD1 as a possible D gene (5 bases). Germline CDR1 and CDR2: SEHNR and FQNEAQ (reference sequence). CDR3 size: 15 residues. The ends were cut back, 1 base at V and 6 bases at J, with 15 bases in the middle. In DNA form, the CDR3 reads TGTGCCAGCAGCTTAGTTGCAGGGAATGTGAAGACCCAGTACTTC. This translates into CASSLVAGNVKTQYF. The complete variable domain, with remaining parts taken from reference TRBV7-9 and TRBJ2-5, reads DTGVSQNPRHKITKRGQNVTFRCDPISEHNRLYWYRQTLGQGPEFLTYFQNEAQLEKSRLLSDRFSAERPKGSFSTLEIQRTEQGDSAMYLCASSLVAGNVKTQYFGPGTRLLVL.

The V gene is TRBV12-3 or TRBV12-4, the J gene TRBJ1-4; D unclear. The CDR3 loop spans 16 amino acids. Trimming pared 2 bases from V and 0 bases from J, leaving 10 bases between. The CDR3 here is CASSLQDSATNEKLFF. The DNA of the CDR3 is TGTGCCAGCAGTTTACAGGATTCTGCAACTAATGAAAAACTGTTTTTT.